The 26 T cell receptor beta chains below all came from one sample that was sequenced in a study of T cell repertoires in cytomegalovirus infection. TCRdb passed the reads through MiXCR, listing each CDR3 protein once. The sample records fewer than 1,000,000 distinct CDR3 sequences, roughly 31% being singletons. Their cognate antigens are unknown. The material was cultured CD8+ T cells from PBMCs, obtained from culture after CMV antigen stimulation. The receptors derive from a human donor in good health (CMV status not recorded). Some clones in this sample may be carry-over from other donors' samples.

The CDR3: CVVWGGRYGYTF. CDR3 nucleotide sequence: TGTGTCGTTTGGGGGGGACGCTATGGCTACACCTTC. The genes are TRBV27 and TRBJ1-2; D might be TRBD1 (5 bases). This CDR3 is 12 amino acids long. CDR1 is MNHEY, CDR2 SMNVEV, per germline (reference sequence).

On this clonotype: A much bigger clone sits one base away, suggesting this may be a read error. The J gene is TRBJ2-7, the V gene TRBV7-2; D not certain. Germline CDR1 reads SGHTA; CDR2 reads FQGNSA. CDR3 length equals 14 residues. Here the CDR3 reads CASSLGPGGNEQNF. For the CDR3, the DNA is TGTGCCAGCAGCTTAGGGCCGGGTGGAAACGAGCAGAACTTC.

This clonotype occurred many times. The chain recombines TRBV7-6 with TRBJ1-3, with D hard to call. Germline V CDR1 and CDR2: SGHVS, FNYEAQ. The V end was cut by 1 base, the J end by 0 bases, with 10 bases between. CDR3 length equals 16 residues. CDR3 sequence (DNA): TGTGCCAGCAGCTTAGGTCGGACCAGCTCTGGAAACACCATATATTTT. It codes for CASSLGRTSSGNTIYF.

For the CDR3, the DNA is TGTGCCAGCAGCTCCGGGGGGGGGGAAGAGACCCAGTACTTC. The encoded protein is CASSSGGGEETQYF. The chain uses TRBV7-6 and TRBJ2-5; 8 bases match TRBD2. Germline V lookup: CDR1 SGHVS, CDR2 FNYEAQ. Germline trimming cut 4 bases from V and 3 bases from J; bases unmatched to any gene: 4. The CDR3 length is 14 residues.

This sequence joins TRBV7-2 and TRBJ2-3, with 7 positions matching TRBD2. With V trimmed by 5 bases and J by 4 bases, 15 bases remained unmatched. Germline CDR1 SGHTA, CDR2 FQGNSA. CDR3 size: 17 residues. CDR3 bases: TGTGCCAGCAGCCCTCACGGGGGTTTGACTAGCTCAGATACGCAGTATTTT. Its translation is CASSPHGGLTSSDTQYF. The entire variable domain, with the rest obtained from reference TRBV7-2 and TRBJ2-3, is as follows: GAGVSQSPSNKVTEKGKDVELRCDPISGHTALYWYRQSLGQGLEFLIYFQGNSAPDKSGLPSDRFSAERTGGSVSTLTIQRTQQEDSAVYLCASSPHGGLTSSDTQYFGPGTRLTVL.

J is TRBJ2-1 and V is TRBV4-1; maybe TRBD1 (6 bases). This CDR3 comprises 17 residues. V lost 5 bases to trimming and J lost 6 bases, with 23 bases between them. Germline V gene data show CDR1 as MGHRA and CDR2 as YSYEKL. CDR3 sequence: CASSGLPLTGLGNEQFF. Here the CDR3 DNA reads TGCGCCAGCAGCGGGCTTCCCTTGACAGGTTTGGGCAATGAGCAGTTCTTC.

A note on this clonotype: Being one base from a much bigger clone, this may be a read error. Since the CDR3 does not end with the conserved phenylalanine or tryptophan, this likely comes from a read error. The V call is TRBV12-3 or TRBV12-4, the J call TRBJ2-5, with 8 bases that match TRBD1. V shed 6 bases, J shed 0 bases, and the junction held 3 bases outside the gene matches. This CDR3 comprises 14 residues. The chain's CDR3 is CASRGTGNQETQYI. Written as DNA, the CDR3 is TGTGCCAGCAGGGGGACAGGAAACCAAGAGACCCAGTACATC.

This clonotype was counted only a few times. The chain is built from TRBV7-6 and TRBJ2-1; weak D call: TRBD2 (6 bases). Between the trimmed V and J ends, which lost 6 bases and 9 bases, there was a span of 24 bases. Germline V gene lookup returns CDR1 SGHVS and CDR2 FNYEAQ. The length of the CDR3 is 16 residues. This CDR3 reads CASSLTAGPPDGEQFF. As DNA, the CDR3 is TGTGCCAGCAGTCTAACGGCGGGACCTCCGGATGGTGAGCAGTTCTTC.

This clonotype was detected only once. The V call is TRBV27, the J call TRBJ1-1; D may be TRBD1 (5 bases). Germline-derived CDR1 and CDR2 are MNHEY and SMNVEV (reference sequence). This CDR3 region has 14 residues. V shed 8 bases and J shed 3 bases, with 16 bases lying between them. CDR3 coding DNA: TGTGCCAGCGCAATACAGGCCAGGGACACTGAAGCTTTCTTT. Translating it yields CASAIQARDTEAFF.

The chain employs TRBV7-9 and TRBJ2-7; TRBD2 is a possible D gene (6 bases). CDR1 is SEHNR and CDR2 is FQNEAQ in the germline V gene (reference sequence). The germline V and J ends were trimmed by 3 bases and 4 bases, with 10 bases remaining between them. This CDR3 has 13 residues. The CDR3 loop is CASSFAGTYEQYV. The CDR3 nucleotides are TGTGCCAGCAGCTTTGCGGGGACGTACGAGCAGTACGTC.

At least ten counts were recorded for this clonotype. CDR3 sequence: CSARGSSSSYNEQFF. The CDR3 DNA is TGCAGTGCTAGGGGCTCGTCGAGCTCCTACAATGAGCAGTTCTTC. The chain joins TRBV20-1 to TRBJ2-1, with D unresolved. The CDR3 sequence is 15 residues long. V was shortened by 3 bases and J by 0 bases, with 12 bases between the two germline ends. Germline lookup yields CDR1 DFQATT and CDR2 SNEGSKA (reference sequence).

The V call is TRBV11-2, the J call TRBJ1-2; D is ambiguous. Germline CDR1 reads SGHAT; CDR2 reads FQNNGV. The CDR3 runs to 14 residues. V was shortened by 4 bases and J by 10 bases, with 19 bases between the two germline ends. The CDR3 here is CASSSSTGSDLYTF. The CDR3 bases are TGTGCCAGCAGCTCCTCGACCGGATCGGACCTCTACACCTTC.

V gene TRBV20-1 combines with J gene TRBJ2-7; 12 bases align to TRBD2. After removal of 6 bases from V and 2 bases from J, the junction contained 5 bases not matched to a gene. CDR3 length: 14 residues. CDR1 and CDR2 from the germline V gene are DFQATT and SNEGSKA (reference sequence). The CDR3 DNA reads TGCAGTGCGAGGACTAGCGGGGTTCCCTACGAGCAGTACGTC. Protein sequence: CSARTSGVPYEQYV.

This clonotype was observed a few times. This rearrangement joins TRBV4-1 to TRBJ1-3; possible D gene TRBD1, 6 bases. The CDR3 length is 22 residues. Looked up from germline, CDR1 is MGHRA and CDR2 is YSYEKL. Deletions cut 4 bases from V and 0 bases from J, with 31 bases between. CDR3 loop: CASSPDDLGTPTLLFSGNTIYF. CDR3 bases: TGCGCCAGCAGCCCAGACGATCTCGGGACACCCACACTCCTCTTCTCTGGAAACACCATATATTTT.

This clonotype occurred a few times. The V and J genes are TRBV7-6 and TRBJ2-3; no clear D gene. Trimming took 2 bases from V and 0 from J, leaving 9 bases between them. From germline, CDR1 is SGHVS and CDR2 FNYEAQ. The length of the CDR3 is 15 residues. The CDR3 spells CASSLLASSTDTQYF. The CDR3 DNA reads as TGTGCCAGCAGCTTATTGGCAAGCAGCACAGATACGCAGTATTTT.

This clonotype was detected only a few times. J is TRBJ2-5 and V is TRBV7-9; 8 bases agree with TRBD2. The germline V gene has CDR1 SEHNR and CDR2 FQNEAQ (reference sequence). This CDR3 spans 15 amino acids. J gave up 4 bases and V 1 base, and 5 bases lay outside the gene matches. CDR3: CASSLEGLEGETQYF. The CDR3 region has the DNA TGTGCCAGCAGCTTAGAGGGACTAGAAGGAGAGACCCAGTACTTC.

The sample holds one count of this clonotype. The chain has TRBV18 and TRBJ2-5, with D perhaps TRBD1 or TRBD2 (6 bases each). Germline CDR1 and CDR2: KGHSH and LQKENI. There are 15 residues in the CDR3. Trimming took off 2 bases at V and 5 bases at J, with 15 bases between the two ends. Here the CDR3 DNA reads TGTGCCAGCTCACCAGACCGGGGGCGAAGGGAGACCCAGTACTTC. As protein: CASSPDRGRRETQYF.

In its sample, this clonotype was seen a few times. This chain links TRBV27 with TRBJ2-5, with 12 positions matching TRBD2. CDR1 and CDR2 (germline): MNHEY, SMNVEV (reference sequence). This CDR3 is 17 amino acids long. J gave up 5 bases and V 6 bases, and 13 bases lay outside the gene matches. The CDR3 protein is CASRATGTSGFGETQYF. The CDR3, as DNA: TGTGCCAGCAGGGCTACCGGGACTAGCGGGTTTGGGGAGACCCAGTACTTC.

The chain couples TRBV28 to TRBJ2-2; unclear D gene. Between the trimmed V and J ends, which lost 4 bases and 5 bases, there was a span of 14 bases. CDR1 is MDHEN, CDR2 SYDVKM, per germline. The CDR3 is 15 amino acids. The CDR3 spells CASSSATKVTGELFF. CDR3 coding DNA: TGTGCCAGCAGTTCCGCTACAAAGGTGACCGGGGAGCTGTTTTTT.

As DNA, the CDR3 is TGTGCCAGTTGGACAGGTACGCAAGAGACCCAGTACTTC. Translated: CASWTGTQETQYF. The chain carries TRBV10-3 and TRBJ2-5; 7 bases map to TRBD1. The V gene end was trimmed by 10 bases and the J gene end by 2 bases; junction bases not matched to a gene: 7. The CDR3 spans 13 residues. Germline V gene lookup returns CDR1 ENHRY and CDR2 SYGVKD.

The V call is TRBV19, the J call TRBJ2-5, with 7 nucleotides matching TRBD1. The CDR3 has 16 residues. The junction had 10 bases not matched to a gene; V was cut back by 2 bases and J by 4 bases. The germline CDR1 and CDR2 sequences are LNHDA and SQIVND (reference sequence). CDR3 in amino acids: CASSITGEWSGETQYF. The CDR3, as DNA: TGTGCCAGTAGTATAACAGGGGAATGGTCGGGAGAGACCCAGTACTTC.

In its sample, this clonotype was seen a few times. The rearrangement joins TRBV4-1 to TRBJ1-3, with D possibly TRBD1 on 5 matching bases. There are 16 residues in the CDR3. The germline V and J ends were trimmed by 0 bases and 0 bases, with 9 bases remaining between them. Germline CDR1 reads MGHRA; CDR2 reads YSYEKL. In DNA, the CDR3 is TGCGCCAGCAGCCAAGAATGGGGCAACTCTGGAAACACCATATATTTT. Translated, it gives CASSQEWGNSGNTIYF.

In this sample, this clonotype turned up a few times. The CDR3: CASSPGTRDYGYTF. The CDR3 DNA reads as TGTGCCAGCAGTCCCGGGACTCGGGACTATGGCTACACCTTC. The J gene is TRBJ1-2, the V gene TRBV27; D perhaps matches TRBD1 (5 bases). V lost 5 bases to trimming and J lost 3 bases, with 13 bases between them. The germline V gene has CDR1 MNHEY and CDR2 SMNVEV (reference sequence). The CDR3 length is 14 residues.

The chain couples TRBV29-1 to TRBJ2-1; D is unresolved. Deletions cut 7 bases from V and 3 bases from J, with 10 bases between. CDR1 and CDR2 from the germline V gene are SQVTM and ANQGSEA. The CDR3 covers 12 residues. The CDR3 sequence: CSGQYSYNEQFF. The CDR3 DNA sequence: TGCAGCGGGCAGTACAGCTACAATGAGCAGTTCTTC.

This sequence joins TRBV2 and TRBJ1-2; D is possibly TRBD1 (5 bases). CDR3 length: 12 amino acids. Germline V lookup: CDR1 SNHLY, CDR2 FYNNEI. V gave up 7 bases and J gave up 6 bases, with 12 bases separating them. CDR3 protein: CASKGSVDGYTF. The CDR3, as DNA: TGTGCCAGCAAGGGGTCAGTGGATGGCTACACCTTC.

This clonotype was recorded once. The chain uses TRBV12-3 or TRBV12-4 and TRBJ2-5; D is undetermined. This CDR3 is built from 10 residues. Trimming took 10 bases from V and 6 from J, leaving 9 bases between them. CDR3 sequence: CATSIQTQYF. In nucleotides, the CDR3 is TGTGCCACCTCGATACAGACCCAGTACTTC.